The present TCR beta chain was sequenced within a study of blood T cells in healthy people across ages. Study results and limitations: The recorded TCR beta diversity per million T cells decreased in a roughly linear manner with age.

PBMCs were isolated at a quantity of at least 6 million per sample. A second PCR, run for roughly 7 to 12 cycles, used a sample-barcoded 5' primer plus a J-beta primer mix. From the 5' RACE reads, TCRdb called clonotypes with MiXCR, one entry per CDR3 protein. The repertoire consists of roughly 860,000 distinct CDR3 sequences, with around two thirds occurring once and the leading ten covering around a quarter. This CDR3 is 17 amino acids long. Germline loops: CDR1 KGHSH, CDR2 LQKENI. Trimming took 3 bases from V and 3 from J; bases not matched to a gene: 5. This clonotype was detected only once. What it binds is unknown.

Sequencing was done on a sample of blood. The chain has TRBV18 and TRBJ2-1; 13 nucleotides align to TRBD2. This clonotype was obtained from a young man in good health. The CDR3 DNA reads TGTGCCAGCTCACCCGGGACTAGCGGGGTTAGCTACAATGAGCAGTTCTTC. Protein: CASSPGTSGVSYNEQFF.